The next 30 T cell receptor beta chains were all read from a single sample in a study of synovial regulatory T cells in juvenile arthritis. Synovial fluid was collected with matched peripheral blood from each patient with active arthritis. TCRdb's table, derived via immunoSEQ multiplex PCR, lists solely in-frame clones and lacks some. The specimen's table records about 2,200 clones. Material: Treg cells from the synovium. The receptor source for this set is a donor between 2 and 35 years old with juvenile idiopathic arthritis.

By frequency, this clone registers medium-sized. This rearrangement joins TRBV20-1 to TRBJ2-7; TCRdb proposes TRBD2, but this gene call is untestable without DNA. Germline V lookup: CDR1 DFQATT, CDR2 SNEGSKA (reference sequence). CDR3 length: 11 amino acids. DNA is not on record. CDR3 residues: CSARSFYEQYF.

Judged by frequency, this clone is medium-sized. The genes are TRBV5-4 and TRBJ2-1; TCRdb's D call, TRBD2, is unchecked because there is no DNA. The CDR3 covers 13 residues. A DNA sequence was not provided. From germline, CDR1 is SGHNT and CDR2 YYREEE (reference sequence). The CDR3 sequence is CASSSRGYNEQFF.

This clone shows up as medium-sized (0.01 to 0.1%) by frequency. The chain combines TRBV4-1 with TRBJ1-2; TCRdb lists TRBD1, though no DNA is available to test this call. The CDR3 runs 16 residues. The DNA sequence is not available. Germline-derived CDR1 and CDR2 are MGHRA and YSYEKL. The chain's CDR3 is CASSQYSGQGAGGYTF.

This clone is deemed medium-sized by its frequency. The chain couples TRBV10-2 to TRBJ2-7; TCRdb lists TRBD2, though no DNA is available to test this call. Germline values: CDR1 WSHSY, CDR2 SAAADI. The CDR3 length is 16 residues. DNA is not on record. This chain's CDR3 is CASRGGDFALSYEQYF.

This clone is identified as medium-sized from frequency. The V call is TRBV5-1, the J call TRBJ1-6; TCRdb calls TRBD1, which cannot be checked without DNA. Germline CDR1 and CDR2: SGHRS and YFSETQ. This CDR3 has 13 residues. The nucleotide record is missing. The chain's CDR3 is CASRDRAASPLHF.

Frequency places this clone as medium-sized (0.01 to 0.1%). Here the CDR3 reads CASGRVPLAGDTGELFF. This sequence joins TRBV9 and TRBJ2-2; TCRdb indicates TRBD2, and absent DNA this call remains unverified. The CDR3 has 17 amino acids. No DNA was logged. Germline-derived CDR1 and CDR2 are SGDLS and YYNGEE.

The CDR3 region is CASSSEQVNVDGQYF. The chain joins TRBV5-1 to TRBJ2-5. Per the germline V gene, CDR1 is SGHRS and CDR2 is YFSETQ. The CDR3 has 15 amino acids. No DNA accompanies this entry.

Frequency places this clone as medium-sized (0.01 to 0.1%). The V and J genes are TRBV10-2 and TRBJ2-6; lacking DNA, the TRBD1 call made by TCRdb goes unchecked. This CDR3 spans 18 amino acids. A DNA sequence was not provided. Germline V lookup: CDR1 WSHSY, CDR2 SAAADI. CDR3 region: CASSMGQPSFSGANVLTF.

This clone registers medium-sized by frequency. The rearrangement joins TRBV10-1 to TRBJ2-1; absent DNA, TCRdb's TRBD2 call cannot be checked. The CDR3 is made up of 15 amino acids. DNA was not recorded. Germline values: CDR1 WNHNN, CDR2 SYGVQD (reference sequence). CDR3 in amino acids: CASSDPTSGGRGQFF.

This clone is called medium-sized based on its frequency. The chain carries TRBV10-2 and TRBJ2-2; TCRdb's D gene call, TRBD2, goes unchecked for lack of DNA. CDR1 and CDR2 (germline): WSHSY, SAAADI. CDR3 length: 15 residues. No DNA appears here. This CDR3 reads CASSSSGKNTGELFF.

The chain joins TRBV7-2 to TRBJ1-6. The CDR3 sequence is 14 residues long. The protein alone is recorded here. Germline V gives CDR1 SGHTA, CDR2 FQGNSA. The CDR3 is CASSLAGGGSPLHF.

This clone is medium-sized (0.01 to 0.1%) by frequency. This chain links TRBV7-2 with TRBJ2-3; the D call of TRBD2 rests on TCRdb alone, since no DNA is present to check it. CDR1 is SGHTA and CDR2 is FQGNSA in the germline V gene. The CDR3 spans 15 residues. Nucleotide data are not available. The CDR3 sequence: CASSLEAGDTDTQYF. Full variable domain (rest looked up from reference TRBV7-2 and TRBJ2-3): GAGVSQSPSNKVTEKGKDVELRCDPISGHTALYWYRQSLGQGLEFLIYFQGNSAPDKSGLPSDRFSAERTGGSVSTLTIQRTQQEDSAVYLCASSLEAGDTDTQYFGPGTRLTVL.

This clone is called medium-sized based on its frequency. This chain connects TRBV29-1 to TRBJ2-7; the TRBD1 assignment by TCRdb is unverifiable without DNA. This CDR3 spans 13 amino acids. Only the protein is available. Germline CDR1 reads SQVTM; CDR2 reads ANQGSEA. CDR3 protein: CSAEAGGAYEQYF.

The chain couples TRBV9 to TRBJ2-5; without DNA, the TCRdb call of TRBD2 cannot be checked. The CDR3 consists of 16 residues. No DNA sequence is on record. Germline CDR1 and CDR2: SGDLS and YYNGEE. CDR3 region: CASSVLAGAYQETQYF.

This clone ranks as medium-sized in terms of frequency. V usage is TRBV27 and J usage is TRBJ2-3; TCRdb lists TRBD2, though no DNA is available to test this call. Germline CDR1 reads MNHEY; CDR2 reads SMNVEV (reference sequence). This CDR3 is built from 15 residues. No DNA accompanies this entry. The CDR3 region is CASSLLRGETYTQYF.

In terms of frequency, this clone is medium-sized. The CDR3 region is CASIRLASDIQYF. V gene TRBV7-9 combines with J gene TRBJ2-4; the D gene TCRdb calls, TRBD2, cannot be checked with no DNA. Per the germline V gene, CDR1 is SEHNR and CDR2 is FQNEAQ (reference sequence). CDR3 length: 13 amino acids. No DNA was logged. Full variable domain (outside the CDR3, taken from reference TRBV7-9 and TRBJ2-4): DTGVSQNPRHKITKRGQNVTFRCDPISEHNRLYWYRQTLGQGPEFLTYFQNEAQLEKSRLLSDRFSAERPKGSFSTLEIQRTEQGDSAMYLCASIRLASDIQYFGAGTRLSVL.

This clone shows up as medium-sized by frequency. The chain couples TRBV27 to TRBJ2-7; TCRdb gives TRBD2 as the D gene, but with no DNA this cannot be confirmed. This CDR3 region has 15 residues. The DNA is not on file. Germline assignment: CDR1 MNHEY and CDR2 SMNVEV (reference sequence). The CDR3 reads CASSSPGLSSYEQYF.

Its frequency marks this clone as medium-sized. This chain uses TRBV5-1 with TRBJ1-1; TCRdb reports TRBD1, a call that lacks DNA to check it against. The germline gives CDR1 SGHRS, CDR2 YFSETQ. The CDR3 runs 13 residues. The entry carries no DNA sequence. CDR3 loop: CASSDSQNTEAFF.

The chain joins TRBV7-2 to TRBJ2-1; TCRdb's assignment of TRBD2 cannot be checked, as there is no DNA. The germline V gene has CDR1 SGHTA and CDR2 FQGNSA. The CDR3 is 11 amino acids. No DNA is recorded. CDR3 protein: CASSPLVEQFF.

Its frequency marks this clone as medium-sized. This chain connects TRBV30 to TRBJ2-7; TCRdb designates TRBD2, a call that cannot be tested without DNA. The CDR3 covers 14 residues. Only the protein sequence is given. Germline CDR1 and CDR2: GTSNPN and SVGIG (reference sequence). The CDR3 protein is CAWKRTSGSYEQYF.

This clone shows up as medium-sized by frequency. The gene calls are TRBV5-1 and TRBJ2-2; TCRdb's D call, TRBD2, is unchecked because there is no DNA. This CDR3 has 16 amino acids. The entry carries no DNA sequence. Germline lookup yields CDR1 SGHRS and CDR2 YFSETQ. CDR3 amino acids: CASSLRLAGYTGELFF.

In terms of frequency, this clone is medium-sized. The chain is built from TRBV5-4 and TRBJ2-3; TCRdb's assignment of TRBD2 cannot be checked, as there is no DNA. This CDR3 is 17 amino acids long. No DNA sequence was recorded. Germline V gene data show CDR1 as SGHNT and CDR2 as YYREEE (reference sequence). The CDR3 sequence is CASSSYLMAGGPDTQYF.

This clone is labeled medium-sized based on frequency. The V and J genes are TRBV7-9 and TRBJ2-1; TCRdb indicates TRBD1, and absent DNA this call remains unverified. Germline lookup yields CDR1 SEHNR and CDR2 FQNEAQ (reference sequence). The CDR3 is made up of 16 amino acids. The DNA is unrecorded. CDR3 residues: CASSLTGDRGLGEQFF.

This clone ranks as medium-sized in terms of frequency. This chain links TRBV6-1 with TRBJ1-5. The CDR3 is 12 amino acids. Only the protein is on record. The germline gives CDR1 MNHNS, CDR2 SASEGT. CDR3 protein: CASSAGSQPQHF.

The chain couples TRBV7-2 to TRBJ2-1. Germline values: CDR1 SGHTA, CDR2 FQGNSA. This CDR3 has 16 amino acids. The nucleotide record is missing. The CDR3 sequence is CASSLRWLSSYNEQFF.

This clone is identified as medium-sized from frequency. The V gene is TRBV27, the J gene TRBJ1-2. From germline, CDR1 is MNHEY and CDR2 SMNVEV (reference sequence). The CDR3 spans 13 residues. No coding sequence is recorded. CDR3 protein: CATRASAAYGYTF.

This sequence joins TRBV6-5 and TRBJ2-6; TCRdb's D gene call, TRBD2, goes unchecked for lack of DNA. The CDR3 length is 16 residues. DNA is not on record. Germline V lookup: CDR1 MNHEY, CDR2 SVGAGI. The CDR3 loop is CASSYLVISGANVLTF.

This sequence joins TRBV5-5 and TRBJ2-5. CDR3 length: 13 residues. No coding sequence is recorded. The germline V gene has CDR1 SGHKS and CDR2 YYEKEE (reference sequence). The chain's CDR3 is CASSLGMVETQYF.

The chain links TRBV7-2 to TRBJ2-5; TCRdb returns TRBD2, unconfirmable since there is no DNA. The CDR3 totals 16 residues. No DNA is listed. CDR1 SGHTA and CDR2 FQGNSA come from the germline V gene. The CDR3 spells CASSLGGRGTGETQYF.

The chain recombines TRBV15 with TRBJ1-5; TCRdb's assignment of TRBD1 cannot be checked, as there is no DNA. This CDR3 region has 16 residues. The entry carries no DNA sequence. Germline assignment: CDR1 LNHNV and CDR2 YYDKDF (reference sequence). CDR3 region: CATSRDRGHSNQPQHF.